These 24 T cell receptor beta chains were sequenced from one sample in a study of T cell clonotyping in hematopoietic cell transplantation. Libraries were prepared by immunoSEQ multiplex PCR; TCRdb keeps only in-frame clonotypes and omits some of them. The sample shows tens of thousands of clones, around 70% of them seen only once. Noted time point: recipient sample about 28 days before transplant, after cytoreduction. This specimen was peripheral blood mononuclear cells, taken before stem cell transplant. These receptors all stem from a man between 50 and 59 years old with myelodysplastic syndrome. Some clones in this sample may be carry-over from other donors' samples.

The chain recombines TRBV28 with TRBJ2-7; TRBD1 matches 8 bases. The trim removed 2 bases at V and 3 bases at J, leaving 9 bases unmatched. CDR3 length: 16 residues. Germline lookup yields CDR1 MDHEN and CDR2 SYDVKM. DNA of the CDR3: TGTGCCAGCAGTTTAGCGGTGCAGGGGGCGATCTACGAGCAGTACTTC. Translating it yields CASSLAVQGAIYEQYF.

CDR3 sequence: CASSLLYEQYF. The CDR3, as DNA: TGTGCCAGCAGTTTACTTTACGAGCAGTACTTC. This sequence joins TRBV28 and TRBJ2-7; D unclear. V dropped 2 bases and J dropped 4 bases, with 3 bases sitting between them. The CDR3 sequence is 11 residues long. The germline gives CDR1 MDHEN, CDR2 SYDVKM.

The J gene is TRBJ1-2, the V gene TRBV30; a weak D match, TRBD1 (5 bases). The CDR3 covers 14 residues. Trimming removed 3 bases at V and 3 bases at J, with 14 bases between. Germline values: CDR1 GTSNPN, CDR2 SVGIG (reference sequence). CDR3 sequence (DNA): TGTGCCTGGAGCGACGGATCGGGGCACTATGGCTACACCTTC. The encoded protein is CAWSDGSGHYGYTF.

This chain uses TRBV29-1 with TRBJ2-2; no firm D call. The V gene lost 6 bases and the J gene lost 0 bases, with 11 bases spanning the gap. CDR3 length equals 14 residues. Germline lookup yields CDR1 SQVTM and CDR2 ANQGSEA. CDR3: CSVRIGSNTGELFF. The CDR3 DNA is TGCAGCGTCCGGATCGGGTCGAACACCGGGGAGCTGTTTTTT.

This clone was counted only a few times. This rearrangement joins TRBV21-1 to TRBJ2-3. TRBV21-1 is annotated as a pseudogene. The CDR3 consists of 16 residues. The CDR3 here is CASVVPGWEVTDTQYF. The CDR3 region has the DNA TGTGCCAGCGTTGTCCCGGGTTGGGAAGTCACAGATACGCAGTATTTT.

This clone was seen more than once but under ten times. CDR3: CASKGNGYTF. CDR3 in DNA: TGTGCCAGTAAGGGTAATGGCTACACCTTC. The gene calls are TRBV19 and TRBJ1-2; D unresolved. This CDR3 region has 10 residues. Trimming left V 7 bases short and J 6 bases short, with 6 bases between. Germline V CDR1 and CDR2: LNHDA, SQIVND (reference sequence).

The V call is TRBV6-5, the J call TRBJ2-7; 10 bases agree with TRBD2. V shed 6 bases, J shed 3 bases, and the junction held 5 bases outside the gene matches. Germline V CDR1 and CDR2: MNHEY, SVGAGI. This CDR3 contains 14 residues. In DNA, the CDR3 is TGTGCCAGCAGGCTAGCGGGGGCAGTCTACGAGCAGTACTTC. Amino acid sequence: CASRLAGAVYEQYF.

CDR3 residues: CAWSVSREAFF. In DNA, the CDR3 is TGTGCCTGGAGTGTATCGCGGGAAGCTTTCTTT. This rearrangement joins TRBV30 to TRBJ1-1; the D is unclear. Germline CDR1 is GTSNPN and CDR2 is SVGIG (reference sequence). V was cut by 0 bases and J by 8 bases, with 7 bases left in between. The CDR3 contains 11 residues.

The chain carries TRBV6-5 and TRBJ2-7, with 12 bases fitting TRBD2. V was pared by 5 bases and J by 2 bases, with 4 bases of the junction left unmatched. The germline V gene encodes CDR1 MNHEY and CDR2 SVGAGI. This CDR3 comprises 15 residues. CDR3 loop: CASSRTSGVPYEQYF. In DNA form, the CDR3 reads TGTGCCAGCAGTAGGACTAGCGGGGTCCCCTACGAGCAGTACTTC.

This rearrangement joins TRBV4-3 to TRBJ1-2, with a possible D match to TRBD1 (6 bases). This CDR3 has 15 residues. Germline V gives CDR1 LGHNA, CDR2 YSLEER. The V and J ends lost 1 base and 4 bases respectively, with 13 bases between them. CDR3 DNA sequence: TGCGCCAGCAGCCAAGCGTTGGACAGCACCTATGGCTACACCTTC. This sequence encodes CASSQALDSTYGYTF.

This chain links TRBV9 with TRBJ1-1; D remains ambiguous. The V end lost 2 bases, the J end lost 2 bases, and 10 bases lay between the germline ends. The CDR3 is 14 residues long. The germline CDR1 and CDR2 sequences are SGDLS and YYNGEE. The DNA of the CDR3 is TGTGCCAGCAGCGTCCAACCGACAAACACTGAAGCTTTCTTT. Protein product: CASSVQPTNTEAFF.

The genes are TRBV30 and TRBJ1-4; D uncertain. Per germline, CDR1 GTSNPN and CDR2 SVGIG (reference sequence). This CDR3 is 12 amino acids long. V was shortened by 5 bases and J by 7 bases, with 11 bases between the two germline ends. Here the CDR3 DNA reads TGTGCCTGGGGCAGAACGGGTGAAAAACTGTTTTTT. Translating gives CAWGRTGEKLFF.

The chain couples TRBV30 to TRBJ2-5; TRBD1 is a possible D gene (6 bases). Deletions cut 5 bases from V and 2 bases from J, with 12 bases between. Germline CDR1 GTSNPN, CDR2 SVGIG (reference sequence). This CDR3 has 13 amino acids. The CDR3 spells CAWGDQGQETQYF. As DNA, the CDR3 is TGTGCCTGGGGGGACCAGGGGCAAGAGACCCAGTACTTC.

The V call is TRBV5-6, the J call TRBJ1-2; perhaps TRBD1 as D (5 bases). Germline CDR1 and CDR2: SGHDT and YYEEEE. V was cut by 5 bases and J by 2 bases, with 13 bases left in between. The CDR3 has 14 residues. CDR3 sequence reads: CASSQFRGNYGYTF. Written as DNA, the CDR3 is TGTGCCAGCAGTCAGTTCCGGGGCAACTATGGCTACACCTTC.

The rearrangement links TRBV9 to TRBJ2-4; D is ambiguous. Trimming removed 1 base at V and 0 bases at J, with 5 bases between. The CDR3 runs 14 residues. The germline V gene has CDR1 SGDLS and CDR2 YYNGEE. The CDR3 protein is CASSVSLAKNIQYF. For the CDR3, the DNA is TGTGCCAGCAGCGTATCTCTAGCCAAAAACATTCAGTACTTC.

This chain joins TRBV7-8 and TRBJ1-6; TRBD1 might be the D (6 bases). CDR3 length: 17 residues. Germline V CDR1 and CDR2: SGHVS, FQNEAQ. The germline V and J ends were trimmed by 2 bases and 10 bases, with 21 bases remaining between them. The CDR3 is CASSLTGREFLGSPLHF. DNA for the CDR3: TGTGCCAGCAGCTTAACAGGGAGGGAGTTTTTAGGATCACCCCTCCACTTT.

J is TRBJ1-2 and V is TRBV20-1; D possibly corresponds to TRBD1 (6 bases). The CDR3 has 11 amino acids. V shed 6 bases and J shed 3 bases, with 8 bases lying between them. Per the germline V gene, CDR1 is DFQATT and CDR2 is SNEGSKA (reference sequence). This CDR3 reads CSAPGDYGYTF. CDR3 DNA sequence: TGCAGTGCCCCAGGGGACTATGGCTACACCTTC.

The chain links TRBV20-1 to TRBJ2-1; D is ambiguous. V lost 4 bases, J lost 6 bases, and 7 bases lay in between. Germline CDR1 reads DFQATT; CDR2 reads SNEGSKA (reference sequence). The CDR3 is 11 residues long. The CDR3 loop reads CSANLGNEQFF. In DNA form, the CDR3 reads TGCAGTGCTAACCTCGGCAATGAGCAGTTCTTC.

J is TRBJ2-7 and V is TRBV19; possibly TRBD1 for D (6 bases). The CDR3 contains 14 residues. Germline values: CDR1 LNHDA, CDR2 SQIVND (reference sequence). V lost 4 bases to trimming and J lost 3 bases, with 13 bases between them. The CDR3 DNA sequence: TGTGCCAGTAGTACGAGACAGGCTTTCTACGAGCAGTACTTC. Its translation is CASSTRQAFYEQYF.

The gene calls are TRBV29-1 and TRBJ1-1; tentatively, D is TRBD1 (6 bases). There are 11 residues in the CDR3. Germline-derived CDR1 and CDR2 are SQVTM and ANQGSEA. CDR3 sequence: CRGGQGTEAFF. In nucleotides, the CDR3 is TGCAGGGGGGGCCAGGGCACTGAAGCTTTCTTT.

This clone has a handful of counts. The V gene is TRBV5-1, the J gene TRBJ1-6, with D maybe TRBD1 (5 bases). V gave up 0 bases and J gave up 7 bases, with 11 bases separating them. Germline V CDR1 and CDR2: SGHRS, YFSETQ. This CDR3 is 15 amino acids long. This CDR3 is CASSLDGARNSPLHF. DNA of the CDR3: TGCGCCAGCAGCTTGGATGGGGCGCGGAATTCACCCCTCCACTTT.

A few counts support this clone. V gene TRBV25-1 combines with J gene TRBJ2-7; D is unclear. The CDR3 length is 12 residues. V was cut by 6 bases and J by 3 bases, with 9 bases left in between. Per germline, CDR1 MGHDK and CDR2 SYGVNS. CDR3 nucleotides: TGTGCCAGCAGCCGAAATCTCTACGAGCAGTACTTC. Its translation: CASSRNLYEQYF.

The chain joins TRBV6-1 to TRBJ1-2; D may be TRBD1 (6 bases). CDR1 and CDR2 (germline): MNHNS, SASEGT. Trimming took off 5 bases at V and 2 bases at J, with 15 bases between the two ends. This CDR3 is 15 amino acids long. The DNA for the CDR3 is TGTGCCAGCAGTCAAGGGGGGTGGGTGAACTATGGCTACACCTTC. It yields the protein CASSQGGWVNYGYTF.

V and J are TRBV7-8 and TRBJ1-5; D unclear. V was shortened by 1 base and J by 4 bases, with 11 bases between the two germline ends. The CDR3 is made up of 15 amino acids. Germline CDR1 reads SGHVS; CDR2 reads FQNEAQ. The CDR3 DNA reads as TGTGCCAGCAGCTTAGTTTCTGGGAGTAATCAGCCCCAGCATTTT. This gives the protein CASSLVSGSNQPQHF.